Following are 15 T cell receptor beta chains from one sample sequenced in a study of cytomegalovirus exposure and HLA in healthy donors (dated by TCRdb to 2016 to 2017). The method behind the library was the immunoSEQ multiplex PCR assay. A mixture of 60 forward primers for TCR Vbeta segments and 13 reverse primers for TCR Jbeta segments was used in the multiplex PCR. TCRdb re-hosts the immuneACCESS table, in-frame sequences only. Its copies lack some clones; in the studies checked, an unresolved V gene accounts for under half of them, and the cause for the rest is not known. The sample data list about 130,000 clones, and approximately 70% of these were observed just once. Jointly, the top ten make up about 2.7% of the sample. Sequences were obtained from PBMCs. The source of these receptors is a woman aged 55-75 years in good health and CMV-seropositive.

In its sample, this clone was seen a few times. This CDR3 is CASSPSGTGGNEQYF. The CDR3 coding sequence is TGTGCCAGCTCACCTTCGGGGACAGGGGGCAACGAGCAGTACTTC. The J gene is TRBJ2-7, the V gene TRBV18; TRBD1 matches at 12 bases. Germline V CDR1 and CDR2: KGHSH, LQKENI. The CDR3 totals 15 residues. V lost 3 bases to trimming and J lost 5 bases; unmatched junction nucleotides: 5.

The chain couples TRBV7-3 to TRBJ2-1, with TRBD2 matching over 11 bases. The germline V gene has CDR1 SGHTA and CDR2 FQGTGA. CDR3 length: 15 residues. The V and J ends lost 4 bases and 4 bases, in that order; junction bases with no gene match: 3. CDR3 coding DNA: TGTGCCAGCAGCTCACTAGCGGGGGTGTACAATGAGCAGTTCTTC. It is translated as CASSSLAGVYNEQFF.

This chain links TRBV4-1 with TRBJ1-3; TRBD1 matches at 10 bases. Germline CDR1 MGHRA, CDR2 YSYEKL. This CDR3 is built from 15 residues. V lost 8 bases, J lost 7 bases, and 11 bases stayed unmatched. CDR3 region: CASGGTGAGVNTIYF. CDR3 in DNA: TGCGCCAGCGGGGGGACAGGGGCCGGGGTCAACACCATATATTTT.

V is TRBV4-1 and J is TRBJ1-1; 8 bases are a match to TRBD1. Germline lookup yields CDR1 MGHRA and CDR2 YSYEKL. CDR3 length equals 16 residues. With V trimmed by 2 bases and J by 1 base, 6 bases remained unmatched. The CDR3 reads CASSQQAGGPNTEAFF. CDR3 in DNA: TGCGCCAGCAGCCAACAAGCAGGGGGCCCGAACACTGAAGCTTTCTTT.

This clone has just a few counts. CDR3: CATKKRGLYNEQFF. Written as DNA, the CDR3 is TGTGCCACCAAGAAGCGGGGCCTTTACAATGAGCAGTTCTTC. The rearrangement uses TRBV6-5 and TRBJ2-1; 7 positions agree with TRBD2. The V gene's germline CDR1 is MNHEY and CDR2 SVGAGI. The CDR3 is made up of 14 amino acids. J was trimmed by 4 bases and V by 10 bases; bases with no gene match: 10.

The chain joins TRBV10-1 to TRBJ1-1; TRBD1 matches at 7 bases. The CDR3 contains 13 residues. The V gene's germline CDR1 is WNHNN and CDR2 SYGVQD (reference sequence). The V gene end was trimmed by 8 bases and the J gene end by 1 base; junction bases not matched to a gene: 4. The CDR3 sequence is CASRRTGNTEAFF. The CDR3 DNA reads as TGCGCCAGCCGAAGGACAGGGAACACTGAAGCTTTCTTT.

The chain recombines TRBV2 with TRBJ1-2, with 8 bases aligning to TRBD1. Losses at the gene ends were 4 bases for V and 3 bases for J; bases not matched to a gene: 1. CDR1 and CDR2 (germline): SNHLY, FYNNEI. CDR3 length equals 13 residues. The CDR3 here is CASSAGQDYGYTF. DNA for the CDR3: TGTGCCAGCAGTGCGGGACAGGACTATGGCTACACCTTC.

This clone was detected a few times. The V and J genes are TRBV2 and TRBJ1-1, with no clear D. CDR1 is SNHLY, CDR2 FYNNEI, per germline. V was cut by 7 bases and J by 6 bases, with 15 bases left in between. The CDR3 totals 13 residues. DNA of the CDR3: TGTGCCAGCACCCCGGGGAGGTGGGCTGAAGCTTTCTTT. Residues: CASTPGRWAEAFF.

A few counts support this clone. The chain employs TRBV5-1 and TRBJ2-7; D is perhaps TRBD2 (6 bases). The CDR3 spans 14 residues. From germline, CDR1 is SGHRS and CDR2 YFSETQ. V lost 4 bases and J lost 6, with 17 bases in between. The DNA for the CDR3 is TGCGCCAGCAGCCCGGTTCGGGACTCGGGCGAGCAGTACTTC. Residues: CASSPVRDSGEQYF.

This chain links TRBV9 with TRBJ1-1; D unresolved. This CDR3 is 9 amino acids long. V was cut by 6 bases and J by 12 bases, with 9 bases left in between. Germline CDR1 is SGDLS and CDR2 is YYNGEE. As DNA, the CDR3 is TGTGCCAGCACACACCCACCTTTCTTT. Protein product: CASTHPPFF. Full variable domain (missing parts from reference TRBV9 and TRBJ1-1): DSGVTQTPKHLITATGQRVTLRCSPRSGDLSVYWYQQSLDQGLQFLIQYYNGEERAKGNILERFSAQQFPDLHSELNLSSLELGDSALYFCASTHPPFFGQGTRLTVV.

J is TRBJ1-6 and V is TRBV9, with 10 bases lining up with TRBD1. CDR1 is SGDLS, CDR2 YYNGEE, per germline. There are 15 residues in the CDR3. Trimming took 0 bases from V and 9 from J; bases not matched to a gene: 3. CDR3 bases: TGTGCCAGCAGCGTAGTGACAGGGGGCTTTTCACCCCTCCACTTT. Translation: CASSVVTGGFSPLHF.

This chain connects TRBV6-5 to TRBJ2-7; no firm D call. With 5 bases removed from V and 2 bases from J, the gap between germline ends came to 7 bases. CDR1 is MNHEY, CDR2 SVGAGI, per germline. This CDR3 has 12 amino acids. CDR3 DNA: TGTGCCAGCAGTGTCGCAGCCTACGAGCAGTACTTC. Translating gives CASSVAAYEQYF.

This clone was counted only a few times. The chain carries TRBV7-9 and TRBJ1-1; D might be TRBD1 (5 bases). CDR1 is SEHNR and CDR2 is FQNEAQ in the germline V gene (reference sequence). The CDR3 totals 16 residues. V dropped 3 bases and J dropped 1 base, with 15 bases sitting between them. CDR3 loop: CASSLSGRYTNTEAFF. CDR3 nucleotides: TGTGCCAGCAGCTTGTCAGGGAGGTACACGAACACTGAAGCTTTCTTT.

This clone is a singleton in its sample. V usage is TRBV23-1 and J usage is TRBJ1-1, with D tentatively TRBD1 (6 bases). Being an ORF, TRBV23-1 has a function that is uncertain. CDR3 length: 13 amino acids. Trimming pared 8 bases from V and 1 base from J, leaving 11 bases between. The CDR3: CASGPDRNTEAFF. DNA of the CDR3: TGCGCCAGCGGCCCGGACAGGAACACTGAAGCTTTCTTT.

This sequence joins TRBV2 and TRBJ2-5; D remains ambiguous. The J call may be incorrect, as the DNA end agrees better with TRBJ2-7. CDR1 and CDR2 (germline): SNHLY, FYNNEI. This CDR3 spans 10 amino acids. Written as DNA, the CDR3 is TGTGCCAGCAGTGACTACGAGCAGTACTTC. It encodes CASSDYEQYF.